This T cell receptor beta chain stems from a study of blood T cell repertoires in COVID-19. In its sample, this clone was seen a few times. Generated by immunoSEQ multiplex PCR, the TCRdb table keeps only in-frame clones and is missing some. Counted here are fewer than 300,000 clones, more than 70% occurring once; the ten biggest clones make up around 0.91%. The sequence derives from a woman between 40 and 55 years old who had recovered from COVID-19. Sequencing used peripheral blood.

CDR3 DNA: TGCGCCAGCAGCTGGGGACTAGCGGGAGTTAATGAGCAGTTCTTC. This gives the protein CASSWGLAGVNEQFF. V usage is TRBV5-1 and J usage is TRBJ2-1; 14 nucleotides match TRBD2. The CDR3 covers 15 residues. The germline CDR1 and CDR2 sequences are SGHRS and YFSETQ. V was clipped by 3 bases and J by 7 bases; unmatched bases: 3.